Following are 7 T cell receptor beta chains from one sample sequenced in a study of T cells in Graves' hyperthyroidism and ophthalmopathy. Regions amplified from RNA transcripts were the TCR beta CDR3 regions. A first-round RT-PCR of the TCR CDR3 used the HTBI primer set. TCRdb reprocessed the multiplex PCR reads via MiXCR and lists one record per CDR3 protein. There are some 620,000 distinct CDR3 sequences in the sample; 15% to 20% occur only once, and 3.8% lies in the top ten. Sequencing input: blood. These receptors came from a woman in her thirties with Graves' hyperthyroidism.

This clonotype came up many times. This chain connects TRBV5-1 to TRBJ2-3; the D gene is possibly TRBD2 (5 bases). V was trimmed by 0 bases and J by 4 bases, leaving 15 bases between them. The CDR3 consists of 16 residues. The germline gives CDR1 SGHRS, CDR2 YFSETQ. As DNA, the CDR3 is TGCGCCAGCAGCTTGGCCCGGGGAGTTCGGGCAGATACGCAGTATTTT. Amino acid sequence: CASSLARGVRADTQYF.

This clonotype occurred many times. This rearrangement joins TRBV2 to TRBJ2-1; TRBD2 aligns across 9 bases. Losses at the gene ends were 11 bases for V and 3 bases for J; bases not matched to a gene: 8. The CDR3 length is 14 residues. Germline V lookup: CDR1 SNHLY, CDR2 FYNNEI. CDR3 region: CAGSVAGVYNEQFF. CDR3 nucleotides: TGTGCCGGGTCCGTAGCGGGAGTCTACAATGAGCAGTTCTTC.

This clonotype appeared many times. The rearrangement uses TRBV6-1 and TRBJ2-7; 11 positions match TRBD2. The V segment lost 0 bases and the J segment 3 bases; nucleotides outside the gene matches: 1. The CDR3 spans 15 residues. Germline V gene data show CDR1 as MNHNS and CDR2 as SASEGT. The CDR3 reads CASSEAGLAGYEQYF. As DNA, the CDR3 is TGTGCCAGCAGTGAAGCAGGACTAGCGGGCTACGAGCAGTACTTC.

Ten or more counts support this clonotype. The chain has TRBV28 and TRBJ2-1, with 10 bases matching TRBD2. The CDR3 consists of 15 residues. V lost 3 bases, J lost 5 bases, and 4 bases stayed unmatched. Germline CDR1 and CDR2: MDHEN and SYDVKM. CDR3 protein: CASSFGLAVNNEQFF. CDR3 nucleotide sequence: TGTGCCAGCAGTTTCGGACTAGCGGTAAACAATGAGCAGTTCTTC.

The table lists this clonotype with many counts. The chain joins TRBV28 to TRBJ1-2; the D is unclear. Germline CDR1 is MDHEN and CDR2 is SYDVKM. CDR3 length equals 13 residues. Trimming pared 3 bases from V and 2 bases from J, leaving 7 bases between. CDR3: CASSLDLNYGYTF. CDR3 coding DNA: TGTGCCAGCAGTTTGGACTTAAACTATGGCTACACCTTC.

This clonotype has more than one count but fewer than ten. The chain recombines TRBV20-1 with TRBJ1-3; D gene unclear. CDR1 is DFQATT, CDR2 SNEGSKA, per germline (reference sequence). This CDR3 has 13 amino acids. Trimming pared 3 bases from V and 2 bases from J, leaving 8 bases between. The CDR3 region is CSASQRTGNTIYF. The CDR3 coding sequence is TGCAGTGCTAGCCAACGGACTGGAAACACCATATATTTT.

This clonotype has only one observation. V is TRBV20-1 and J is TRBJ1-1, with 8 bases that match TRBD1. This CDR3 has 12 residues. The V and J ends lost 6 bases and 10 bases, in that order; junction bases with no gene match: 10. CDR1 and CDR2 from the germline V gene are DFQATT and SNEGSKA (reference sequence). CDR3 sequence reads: CSAATGGRRAFF. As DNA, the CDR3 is TGCAGTGCGGCCACAGGGGGTCGTCGAGCTTTCTTT.